This T cell receptor beta chain originates from a study of blood T cell repertoires in COVID-19. Study-level information: Specimens from acute and convalescent COVID-19 originated in the United States, Italy and Spain. T cells, B-cell-depleted T cells, or PBMCs provided the cDNA or gDNA that served as material.

Participant ages covered roughly 18 to 90 years across about two dozen US areas. In the source study's methods: The assay estimated nucleated cells by amplifying reference gene primers. The protocol was immunoSEQ multiplex PCR, while the TCRdb copy is restricted to in-frame clones and leaves out a portion. From that table come the V and J calls and clone size; the DNA was used to work out D and trimming. The sample carries 290,000 or so clones, 90% recorded once. The junction had 7 bases not matched to a gene; V was cut back by 0 bases and J by 9 bases. Germline lookup yields CDR1 SGHTA and CDR2 FQGNSA. The CDR3 contains 15 residues.

V gene TRBV7-2 combines with J gene TRBJ2-1; 8 nucleotides agree with TRBD1. This TCR came from a woman between 18 and 29 years old with acute COVID-19. The specimen sequenced was PBMCs or T cells enriched from blood (not recorded which). The CDR3 spells CASSLAGTGYGEQFF. DNA for the CDR3: TGTGCCAGCAGCTTAGCCGGGACAGGTTATGGTGAGCAGTTCTTC.